One sample yielded the 28 T cell receptor beta chains listed below, sequenced in a study of blood T cell repertoires in COVID-19 (dated by TCRdb to 2020 to 2021). Libraries came from the immunoSEQ multiplex PCR assay. As stored in TCRdb, this immuneACCESS dataset retains in-frame rearrangements with V and J assigned. A fraction of the clones does not appear; measured against another copy, unresolved V genes explain less than half of the discrepancy, and the remainder lacks a known reason. This sample holds 100,000 to 150,000 clones; about 91% were observed only once. The top ten clones comprise 10% of the sample. Sequenced sample: peripheral blood. The receptors come from a man aged 50 to 60 with acute or convalescent COVID-19.

The CDR3 DNA reads as TGTGCCAGCAGCGTAGTAGGGGGATCACCCCTCCACTTT. It encodes CASSVVGGSPLHF. V usage is TRBV9 and J usage is TRBJ1-6; tentatively, D is TRBD1 (6 bases). The V end lost 0 bases, the J end lost 10 bases, and 8 bases lay between the germline ends. Germline-derived CDR1 and CDR2 are SGDLS and YYNGEE. There are 13 residues in the CDR3.

The chain has TRBV4-2 and TRBJ1-3; 7 bases are shared with TRBD1. In germline, CDR1 is LGHNA, CDR2 YNFKEQ. The length of the CDR3 is 15 residues. With V trimmed by 4 bases and J by 0 bases, 3 bases remained unmatched. The CDR3 spells CASSRTGDSGNTIYF. DNA of the CDR3: TGTGCCAGCAGCCGCACAGGGGACTCTGGAAACACCATATATTTT.

This chain links TRBV7-9 with TRBJ2-1; D is possibly TRBD2 (6 bases). Germline CDR1 SEHNR, CDR2 FQNEAQ (reference sequence). The V and J ends lost 0 bases and 6 bases respectively, with 12 bases between them. The CDR3 runs to 15 residues. This chain's CDR3 is CASSLAGGIPNEQFF. CDR3 in DNA: TGTGCCAGCAGCTTAGCGGGAGGTATTCCCAATGAGCAGTTCTTC. The variable domain in full, completed from reference TRBV7-9 and TRBJ2-1, reads DTGVSQNPRHKITKRGQNVTFRCDPISEHNRLYWYRQTLGQGPEFLTYFQNEAQLEKSRLLSDRFSAERPKGSFSTLEIQRTEQGDSAMYLCASSLAGGIPNEQFFGPGTRLTVL.

J is TRBJ2-7 and V is TRBV28; D is undetermined. Germline CDR1 reads MDHEN; CDR2 reads SYDVKM. The length of the CDR3 is 14 residues. With 1 base removed from V and 2 bases from J, the gap between germline ends came to 9 bases. Here the CDR3 DNA reads TGTGCCAGCAGTTTATTTACACCACCCTACGAGCAGTACTTC. Translation: CASSLFTPPYEQYF.

For the CDR3, the DNA is TGTGCCAGCAGCTTAGAGCTGAACACTGAAGCTTTCTTT. Protein: CASSLELNTEAFF. This sequence joins TRBV7-6 and TRBJ1-1; D is unclear. The germline V and J ends were trimmed by 1 base and 0 bases, with 3 bases remaining between them. This CDR3 has 13 residues. Germline loops: CDR1 SGHVS, CDR2 FNYEAQ.

This rearrangement joins TRBV29-1 to TRBJ2-1; a weak D match, TRBD2 (5 bases). The CDR3 extends over 13 amino acids. Germline CDR1 and CDR2: SQVTM and ANQGSEA. Trimming removed 4 bases from V and 2 bases from J, with 9 bases in between. The DNA of the CDR3 is TGCAGCGTTGTGGACTCGGCCTACAATGAGCAGTTCTTC. Protein product: CSVVDSAYNEQFF.

This chain links TRBV28 with TRBJ1-1; 10 positions match TRBD1. CDR3 length: 17 residues. V dropped 3 bases and J dropped 7; count of bases not matched to a gene: 14. Germline CDR1 reads MDHEN; CDR2 reads SYDVKM. This CDR3 is CASSFPPTGGRSDEAFF. Written as DNA, the CDR3 is TGTGCCAGCAGTTTCCCCCCGACAGGGGGCAGGTCGGATGAAGCTTTCTTT.

This chain joins TRBV28 and TRBJ2-7, with TRBD1 matching 10 bases. This CDR3 has 15 amino acids. CDR1 and CDR2 from the germline V gene are MDHEN and SYDVKM. The V segment lost 8 bases and the J segment 3 bases; nucleotides outside the gene matches: 10. The CDR3 spells CASLPGQGFGYEQYF. The CDR3 DNA sequence: TGTGCCAGCCTTCCGGGACAGGGGTTCGGCTACGAGCAGTACTTC.

The CDR3, as DNA: TGTGCCAGCAGCCGACTCTCCTGGTACACTAGCACAGATACGCAGTATTTT. It translates to CASSRLSWYTSTDTQYF. The chain links TRBV14 to TRBJ2-3, with D unclear. CDR1 and CDR2 (germline): SGHDN, FVKESK. The CDR3 consists of 17 residues. The V end lost 4 bases, the J end lost 0 bases, and 17 bases lay between the germline ends. The variable domain in full, completed from reference TRBV14 and TRBJ2-3, reads EAGVTQFPSHSVIEKGQTVTLRCDPISGHDNLYWYRRVMGKEIKFLLHFVKESKQDESGMPNNRFLAERTGGTYSTLKVQPAELEDSGVYFCASSRLSWYTSTDTQYFGPGTRLTVL.

The chain couples TRBV2 to TRBJ1-2; D ambiguous. The CDR3 has 14 residues. V shed 8 bases and J shed 2 bases, with 15 bases lying between them. Germline-derived CDR1 and CDR2 are SNHLY and FYNNEI. CDR3 protein: CASQKTINNYGYTF. CDR3 DNA: TGTGCCAGCCAGAAGACTATAAACAACTATGGCTACACCTTC.

Details on this clone: A read error may account for a junction end that differs from germline. Other DNA sequences of this sample code for an identical CDR3. V and J are TRBV2 and TRBJ2-3, with a weak D call TRBD2 (6 bases). Germline assignment: CDR1 SNHLY and CDR2 FYNNEI. The CDR3 totals 13 residues. CDR3 bases: TGCGCCAGATCGGGACTTTTCACAGATACGCAGTATTTT. It codes for CARSGLFTDTQYF. The whole variable domain, filled in from reference TRBV2 and TRBJ2-3, reads EPEVTQTPSHQVTQMGQEVILRCVPISNHLYFYWYRQILGQKVEFLVSFYNNEISEKSEIFDDQFSVERPDGSNFTLKIRSTKLEDSAMYFCARSGLFTDTQYFGPGTRLTVL.

The rearrangement joins TRBV3-1 (or the pseudogene TRBV3-2) to TRBJ1-2, with D possibly matching TRBD1 (5 bases). V was trimmed by 1 base and J by 7 bases, leaving 7 bases between them. The CDR3 is made up of 12 amino acids. The germline CDR1 and CDR2 sequences are LGHDT and YNNKEL (reference sequence). CDR3 sequence (DNA): TGTGCCAGCAGCCAAGTCGGGGGTGGCTACACCTTC. Amino acids: CASSQVGGGYTF.

The chain couples TRBV6-6 to TRBJ2-2; 7 nucleotides match TRBD1. Germline lookup yields CDR1 MNHNY and CDR2 SVGAGI (reference sequence). The CDR3 extends over 13 amino acids. Trimming removed 11 bases from V and 7 bases from J; junction bases left unmatched: 10. Written as DNA, the CDR3 is TGTGCCGGATCAGGGGGTAGGGTCGGGGAGCTGTTTTTT. Its translation is CAGSGGRVGELFF.

The chain employs TRBV28 and TRBJ1-5, with 7 nucleotides matching TRBD1. Per germline, CDR1 MDHEN and CDR2 SYDVKM. J was trimmed by 3 bases and V by 6 bases; bases with no gene match: 8. This CDR3 is built from 15 residues. The CDR3 region is CASSPPGGLNQPQHF. CDR3 DNA: TGTGCCAGCAGCCCCCCAGGGGGACTCAATCAGCCCCAGCATTTT.

This chain joins TRBV5-1 and TRBJ2-5; 7 bases are shared with TRBD2. The ends lost 0 bases at V and 1 base at J; junction bases unmatched: 6. The CDR3 covers 16 residues. CDR1 SGHRS and CDR2 YFSETQ come from the germline V gene. The CDR3 coding sequence is TGCGCCAGCAGCTTGGGGGCGGGAGTCCTCCAAGAGACCCAGTACTTC. This codes for CASSLGAGVLQETQYF.

The rearrangement uses TRBV10-1 and TRBJ2-3; TRBD2 is a possible D gene (6 bases). Germline CDR1 is WNHNN and CDR2 is SYGVQD (reference sequence). The CDR3 consists of 14 residues. The ends were cut back, 6 bases at V and 4 bases at J, with 14 bases in the middle. CDR3 region: CASSDREFADTQYF. For the CDR3, the DNA is TGCGCCAGCAGCGATCGGGAGTTTGCAGATACGCAGTATTTT.

J is TRBJ1-2 and V is TRBV5-1; 7 bases map to TRBD1. Germline V CDR1 and CDR2: SGHRS, YFSETQ. With V trimmed by 4 bases and J by 7 bases, 7 bases remained unmatched. The CDR3 extends over 13 amino acids. The CDR3 region has the DNA TGCGCCAGCAGCCAGGGGGATGCGGCTGGCTACACCTTC. Translating it yields CASSQGDAAGYTF.

V is TRBV30 and J is TRBJ1-1; TRBD1 is a possible D gene (6 bases). The CDR3 runs 15 residues. V was trimmed by 0 bases and J by 6 bases, leaving 17 bases between them. In germline, CDR1 is GTSNPN, CDR2 SVGIG (reference sequence). The CDR3 region has the DNA TGTGCCTGGAGTGTACCTGGGGGCGATTCCCCTGAAGCTTTCTTT. Its protein is CAWSVPGGDSPEAFF.

This sequence joins TRBV9 and TRBJ1-2; TRBD1 matches 10 bases. Germline values: CDR1 SGDLS, CDR2 YYNGEE. The trim removed 5 bases at V and 3 bases at J, leaving 4 bases unmatched. The CDR3 runs 14 residues. CDR3 in DNA: TGTGCCAGCAGTCGGACAGGGGGTTACTATGGCTACACCTTC. This translates into CASSRTGGYYGYTF.

The chain links TRBV10-1 to TRBJ1-2; D is unclear. Trimming took 4 bases from V and 0 from J, leaving 18 bases between them. The germline V gene encodes CDR1 WNHNN and CDR2 SYGVQD (reference sequence). This CDR3 is 17 amino acids long. The CDR3, as DNA: TGCGCCAGCAGTGGGTGCCTACCAACCCGCTCTAACTATGGCTACACCTTC. It translates to CASSGCLPTRSNYGYTF.

The chain combines TRBV28 with TRBJ2-3, with 13 bases identical to TRBD2. CDR3 length equals 14 residues. The germline gives CDR1 MDHEN, CDR2 SYDVKM. The V gene end was trimmed by 8 bases and the J gene end by 4 bases; junction bases not matched to a gene: 3. The CDR3, as DNA: TGTGCCAGCGGAGGACTAGCGGGGGCAGATACGCAGTATTTT. It specifies CASGGLAGADTQYF.

The gene calls are TRBV10-3 and TRBJ1-5; 7 bases are a match to TRBD1. Germline lookup yields CDR1 ENHRY and CDR2 SYGVKD. CDR3 length: 13 residues. V dropped 8 bases and J dropped 3; count of bases not matched to a gene: 4. Here the CDR3 DNA reads TGTGCCATCCAGCAGGGGGACAATCAGCCCCAGCATTTT. Protein product: CAIQQGDNQPQHF.

The rearrangement joins TRBV10-3 to TRBJ1-5; no firm D call. CDR3 length: 17 amino acids. The V end lost 0 bases, the J end lost 1 base, and 13 bases lay between the germline ends. Germline assignment: CDR1 ENHRY and CDR2 SYGVKD. CDR3 DNA: TGTGCCATCAGTGAGTCCGAGGGTTCAAGGAGCAATCAGCCCCAGCATTTT. Protein: CAISESEGSRSNQPQHF.

In DNA, the CDR3 is TGTGCCAGCAGTGAAGCAGAGGCGGTGGATGGCTACACCTTC. Amino acid sequence: CASSEAEAVDGYTF. V is TRBV2 and J is TRBJ1-2; the D is unclear. CDR1 and CDR2 (germline): SNHLY, FYNNEI. Trimming took off 0 bases at V and 6 bases at J, with 11 bases between the two ends. The CDR3 is 14 amino acids.

The V call is TRBV6-2 or TRBV6-3, the J call TRBJ1-2, with 9 nucleotides matching TRBD1. CDR3 size: 15 residues. In germline, CDR1 is MNHEY, CDR2 SVGEGT. V trimming: 6 bases; J trimming: 8 bases; junction bases outside the gene matches: 13. CDR3: CASSLIRTGVKGYTF. The CDR3 coding sequence is TGTGCCAGCAGCCTGATCAGGACAGGGGTAAAAGGCTACACCTTC.

V and J are TRBV7-2 and TRBJ2-2; no clear D gene. The CDR3 runs 16 residues. Germline lookup yields CDR1 SGHTA and CDR2 FQGNSA. Trimming pared 1 base from V and 6 bases from J, leaving 15 bases between. The CDR3 DNA reads TGTGCCAGCAGCTTAGAGGCAGTAAAGCGCGCCGGGGAGCTGTTTTTT. Its protein product is CASSLEAVKRAGELFF.

The rearrangement links TRBV2 to TRBJ2-1; 14 positions agree with TRBD2. CDR3 length equals 14 residues. From germline, CDR1 is SNHLY and CDR2 FYNNEI. V shed 11 bases, J shed 4 bases, and the junction held 4 bases outside the gene matches. The CDR3 sequence: CAGGTSGRYNEQFF. CDR3 bases: TGTGCCGGCGGGACTAGCGGGAGATACAATGAGCAGTTCTTC. Full variable domain (rest looked up from reference TRBV2 and TRBJ2-1): EPEVTQTPSHQVTQMGQEVILRCVPISNHLYFYWYRQILGQKVEFLVSFYNNEISEKSEIFDDQFSVERPDGSNFTLKIRSTKLEDSAMYFCAGGTSGRYNEQFFGPGTRLTVL.

This chain links TRBV28 with TRBJ2-2, with 9 nucleotides matching TRBD1. Trimming removed 6 bases from V and 2 bases from J; junction bases left unmatched: 4. This CDR3 region has 15 residues. CDR1 is MDHEN and CDR2 is SYDVKM in the germline V gene. CDR3 nucleotide sequence: TGTGCCAGCAGATTGACAGGGGGAAACACCGGGGAGCTGTTTTTT. Translation gives CASRLTGGNTGELFF. Based on the CDR3 plus reference TRBV28 and TRBJ2-2, the full variable domain is DVKVTQSSRYLVKRTGEKVFLECVQDMDHENMFWYRQDPGLGLRLIYFSYDVKMKEKGDIPEGYSVSREKKERFSLILESASTNQTSMYLCASRLTGGNTGELFFGEGSRLTVL.